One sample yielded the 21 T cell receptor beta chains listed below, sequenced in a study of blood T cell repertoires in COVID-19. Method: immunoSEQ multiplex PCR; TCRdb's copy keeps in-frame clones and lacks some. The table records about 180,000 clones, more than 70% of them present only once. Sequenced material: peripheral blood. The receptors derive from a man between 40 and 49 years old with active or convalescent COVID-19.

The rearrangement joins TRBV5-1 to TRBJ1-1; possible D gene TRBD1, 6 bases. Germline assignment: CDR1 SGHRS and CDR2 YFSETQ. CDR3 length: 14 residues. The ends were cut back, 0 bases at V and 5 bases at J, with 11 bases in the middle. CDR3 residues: CASSLEAGVTEAFF. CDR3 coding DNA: TGCGCCAGCAGCTTGGAGGCAGGGGTAACTGAAGCTTTCTTT.

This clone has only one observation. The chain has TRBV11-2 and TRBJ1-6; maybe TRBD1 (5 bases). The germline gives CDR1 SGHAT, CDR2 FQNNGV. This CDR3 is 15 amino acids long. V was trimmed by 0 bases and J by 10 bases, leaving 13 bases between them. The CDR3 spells CASSLERGGRSPLHF. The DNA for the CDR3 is TGTGCCAGCAGCTTAGAGCGCGGGGGGAGGTCACCCCTCCACTTT.

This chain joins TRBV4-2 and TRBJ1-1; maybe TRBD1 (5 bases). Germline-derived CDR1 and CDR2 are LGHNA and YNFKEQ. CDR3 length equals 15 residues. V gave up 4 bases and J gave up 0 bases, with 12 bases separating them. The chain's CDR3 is CASSLFRGLNTEAFF. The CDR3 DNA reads TGTGCCAGCAGCCTATTCCGGGGGTTGAACACTGAAGCTTTCTTT.

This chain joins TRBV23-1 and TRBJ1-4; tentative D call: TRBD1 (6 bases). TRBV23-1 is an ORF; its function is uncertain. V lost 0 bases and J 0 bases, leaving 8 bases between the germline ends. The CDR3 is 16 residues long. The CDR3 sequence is CASSQSQGSTNEKLFF. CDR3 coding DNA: TGCGCCAGCAGTCAATCACAGGGATCAACTAATGAAAAACTGTTTTTT.

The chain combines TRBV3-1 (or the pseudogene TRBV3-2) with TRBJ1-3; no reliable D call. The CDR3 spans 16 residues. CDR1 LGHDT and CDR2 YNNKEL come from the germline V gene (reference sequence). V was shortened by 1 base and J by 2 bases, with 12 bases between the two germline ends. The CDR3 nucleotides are TGTGCCAGCAGCCAAGTCCGAGGGCTGGCTGGAAACACCATATATTTT. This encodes CASSQVRGLAGNTIYF.

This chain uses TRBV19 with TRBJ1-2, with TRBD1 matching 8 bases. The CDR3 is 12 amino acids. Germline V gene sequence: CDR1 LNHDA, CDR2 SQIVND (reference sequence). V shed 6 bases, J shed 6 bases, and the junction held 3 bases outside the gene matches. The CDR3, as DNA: TGTGCCAGTAGGGACAGGGATGATGGCTACACCTTC. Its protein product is CASRDRDDGYTF.

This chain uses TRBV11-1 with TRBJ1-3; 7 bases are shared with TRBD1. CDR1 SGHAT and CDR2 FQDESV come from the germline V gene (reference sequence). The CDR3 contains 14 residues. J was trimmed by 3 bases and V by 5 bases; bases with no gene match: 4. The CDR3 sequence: CASSRDRVGNTIYF. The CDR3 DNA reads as TGTGCCAGCAGCCGTGACAGGGTTGGAAACACCATATATTTT.

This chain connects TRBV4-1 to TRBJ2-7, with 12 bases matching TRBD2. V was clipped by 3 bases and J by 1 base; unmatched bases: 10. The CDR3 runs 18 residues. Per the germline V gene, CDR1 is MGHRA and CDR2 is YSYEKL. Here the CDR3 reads CASSQDTSGGTLSYEQYF. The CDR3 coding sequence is TGCGCCAGCAGCCAGGATACTAGCGGGGGGACCTTATCCTACGAGCAGTACTTC.

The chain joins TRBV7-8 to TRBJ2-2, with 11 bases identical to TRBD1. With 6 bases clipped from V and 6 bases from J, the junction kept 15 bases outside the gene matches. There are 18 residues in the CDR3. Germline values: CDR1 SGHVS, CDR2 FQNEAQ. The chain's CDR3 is CASRQHRGQGGLAGELFF. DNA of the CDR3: TGTGCCAGCAGACAGCACAGGGGACAGGGGGGGCTAGCCGGGGAGCTGTTTTTT.

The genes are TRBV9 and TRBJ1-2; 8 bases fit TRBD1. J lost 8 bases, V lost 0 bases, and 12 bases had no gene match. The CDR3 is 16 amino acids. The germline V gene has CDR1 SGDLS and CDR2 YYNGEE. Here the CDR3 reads CASSVEAGGDRRGYTF. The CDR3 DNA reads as TGTGCCAGCAGCGTAGAAGCGGGAGGGGACAGGCGAGGCTACACCTTC.

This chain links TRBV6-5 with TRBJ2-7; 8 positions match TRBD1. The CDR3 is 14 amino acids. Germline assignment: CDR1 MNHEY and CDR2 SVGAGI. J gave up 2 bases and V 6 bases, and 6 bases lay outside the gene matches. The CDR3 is CASRVDRGPYEQYF. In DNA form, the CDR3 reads TGTGCCAGCAGGGTCGACAGGGGTCCCTACGAGCAGTACTTC.

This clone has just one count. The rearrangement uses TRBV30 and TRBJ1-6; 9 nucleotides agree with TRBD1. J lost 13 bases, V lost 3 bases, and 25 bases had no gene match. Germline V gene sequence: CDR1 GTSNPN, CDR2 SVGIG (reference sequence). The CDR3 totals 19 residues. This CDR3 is CAWSRTSGTGNLITRPLHF. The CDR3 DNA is TGTGCCTGGAGCCGAACCTCCGGGACAGGGAACCTTATAACAAGGCCCCTCCACTTT.

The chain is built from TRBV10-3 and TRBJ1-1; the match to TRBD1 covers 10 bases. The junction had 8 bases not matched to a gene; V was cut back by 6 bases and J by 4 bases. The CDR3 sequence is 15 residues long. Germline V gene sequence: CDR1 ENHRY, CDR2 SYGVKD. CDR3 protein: CAIRPGQGMGTEAFF. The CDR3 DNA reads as TGTGCCATCAGGCCGGGACAGGGGATGGGCACTGAAGCTTTCTTT.

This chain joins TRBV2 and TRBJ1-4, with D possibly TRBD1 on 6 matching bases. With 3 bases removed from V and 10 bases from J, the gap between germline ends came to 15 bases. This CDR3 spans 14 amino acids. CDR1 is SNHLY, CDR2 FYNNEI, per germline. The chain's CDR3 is CASSESVGAGKLFF. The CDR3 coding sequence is TGTGCCAGCAGTGAGTCGGTGGGGGCGGGAAAACTGTTTTTT.

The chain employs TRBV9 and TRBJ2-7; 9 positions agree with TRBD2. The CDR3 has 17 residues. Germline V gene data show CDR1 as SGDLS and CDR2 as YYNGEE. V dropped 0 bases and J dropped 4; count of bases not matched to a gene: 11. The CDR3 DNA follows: TGTGCCAGCAGCGTAGCAGAGGTAGCGGGGGACCTTTACGAGCAGTACTTC. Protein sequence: CASSVAEVAGDLYEQYF.

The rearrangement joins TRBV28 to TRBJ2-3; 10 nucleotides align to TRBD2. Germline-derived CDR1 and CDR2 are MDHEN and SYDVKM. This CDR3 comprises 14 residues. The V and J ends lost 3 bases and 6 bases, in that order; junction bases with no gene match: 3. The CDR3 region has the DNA TGTGCCAGCAGTTTCCGACTAGCGGGCGATACGCAGTATTTT. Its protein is CASSFRLAGDTQYF.

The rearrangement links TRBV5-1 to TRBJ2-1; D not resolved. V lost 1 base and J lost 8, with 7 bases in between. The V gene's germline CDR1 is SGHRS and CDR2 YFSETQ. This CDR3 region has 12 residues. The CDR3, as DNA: TGCGCCAGCAGCTTGCAGGTCGATGAGCAGTTCTTC. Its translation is CASSLQVDEQFF.

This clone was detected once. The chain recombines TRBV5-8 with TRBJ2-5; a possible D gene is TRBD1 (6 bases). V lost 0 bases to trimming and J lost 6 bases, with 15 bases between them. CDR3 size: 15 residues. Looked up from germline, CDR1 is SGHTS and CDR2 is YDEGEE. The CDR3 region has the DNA TGTGCCAGCAGCTTGGAGGGGACACCCCTCCAGACCCAGTACTTC. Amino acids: CASSLEGTPLQTQYF.

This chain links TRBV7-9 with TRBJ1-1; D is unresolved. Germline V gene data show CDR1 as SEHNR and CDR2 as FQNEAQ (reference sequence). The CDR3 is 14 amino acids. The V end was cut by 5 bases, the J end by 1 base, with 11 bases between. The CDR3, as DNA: TGTGCCAGCAGCCCATCCCGGTGGAACACTGAAGCTTTCTTT. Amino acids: CASSPSRWNTEAFF.

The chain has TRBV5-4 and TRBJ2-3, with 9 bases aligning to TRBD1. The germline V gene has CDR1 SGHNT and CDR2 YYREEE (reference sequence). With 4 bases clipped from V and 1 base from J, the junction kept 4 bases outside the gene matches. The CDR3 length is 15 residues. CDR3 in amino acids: CASSPGDRGTDTQYF. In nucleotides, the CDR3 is TGTGCCAGCAGCCCCGGGGACAGGGGCACAGATACGCAGTATTTT.

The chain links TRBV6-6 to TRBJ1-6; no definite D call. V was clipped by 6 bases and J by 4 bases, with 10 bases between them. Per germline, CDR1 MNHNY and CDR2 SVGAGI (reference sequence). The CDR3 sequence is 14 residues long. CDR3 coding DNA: TGTGCCAGCAGCCCCTCCCTATATAATTCACCCCTCCACTTT. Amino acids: CASSPSLYNSPLHF.